A selection of T cell receptor beta chains follows, all from one sample in a study of molecular identifiers for immune sequencing clone quantification. In TCRdb, the PCR reads were re-called with MiXCR into one record per CDR3 protein. The data contain about 640,000 distinct CDR3 sequences, less than 20% of them singletons. The sequencing sample was made of naive CD8+ T cells from blood, with Jurkat cell RNA spiked in. These receptors all stem from a human donor in good health. Some libraries in this study had Jurkat cell RNA spiked in. CDR3s include the opening cysteine and the closing phenylalanine or tryptophan. A D gene is named only where the DNA matches it firmly. Clone size is shown for a subset of rows, as once, few, many or a class of expanded clone.

v_gene: TRBV30; d_gene: -; abundance: many; len: 13; j_gene: TRBJ2-3; CDR3nt: TGTGCCTGGAGTGGTGGGCCTTGGGATACGCAGTATTTT; CDR3aa: CAWSGGPWDTQYF
v_gene: TRBV7-8; d_gene: TRBD1; abundance: -; len: 15; j_gene: TRBJ1-1; CDR3nt: TGTGCCAGCAGCTTAAATACAGGGGGAACTATTGAAGCTTTCTTT; CDR3aa: CASSLNTGGTIEAFF
v_gene: TRBV7-9; d_gene: -; abundance: many; len: 12; j_gene: TRBJ1-1; CDR3nt: TGTGCCAGCACTAGGGTGACCACTGAAGCTTTCTTT; CDR3aa: CASTRVTTEAFF
v_gene: TRBV29-1; d_gene: -; abundance: many; len: 12; j_gene: TRBJ2-7; CDR3nt: TGCAGCGTTGCAGTGGCCGCCTACGAGCAGTACTTC; CDR3aa: CSVAVAAYEQYF
v_gene: TRBV2; d_gene: TRBD1; abundance: many; len: 17; j_gene: TRBJ2-2; CDR3nt: TGTGCCAGCAGTGTCGATAGGGACAGGGGCAGCACCGGGGAGCTGTTTTTT; CDR3aa: CASSVDRDRGSTGELFF
v_gene: TRBV3-1; d_gene: -; abundance: -; len: 17; j_gene: TRBJ2-1; CDR3nt: TGTGCCAGCAGCCAGCCGGGACTTCCAAGCTCCTACAATGAGCAGTTCTTC; CDR3aa: CASSQPGLPSSYNEQFF
v_gene: TRBV12-3/TRBV12-4; d_gene: -; abundance: few; len: 15; j_gene: TRBJ1-5; CDR3nt: TGTGCCAGCAGTTTAACGAGCACTGGCAATCAGCCCCAGCATTTT; CDR3aa: CASSLTSTGNQPQHF
v_gene: TRBV5-4; d_gene: -; abundance: many; len: 11; j_gene: TRBJ2-7; CDR3nt: TGTGCCAGCAGCTTGGGCCCGCAGCAGTACTTC; CDR3aa: CASSLGPQQYF
v_gene: TRBV25-1; d_gene: -; abundance: many; len: 14; j_gene: TRBJ1-1; CDR3nt: TGTGCCAGCAGTGAATTCGGCAGCTACACTGAAGCTTTCTTT; CDR3aa: CASSEFGSYTEAFF
v_gene: TRBV7-2; d_gene: -; abundance: many; len: 17; j_gene: TRBJ2-1; CDR3nt: TGTGCCAGCAGCTTAGACCCGGGACCCGATTTGGGAAATGAGCAGTTCTTC; CDR3aa: CASSLDPGPDLGNEQFF
v_gene: TRBV28; d_gene: -; abundance: many; len: 16; j_gene: TRBJ2-7; CDR3nt: TGTGCCAGCAGTTTAGAAGGGGGACGCCGGATTTACGAGCAGTACTTC; CDR3aa: CASSLEGGRRIYEQYF
v_gene: TRBV4-1; d_gene: TRBD2; abundance: few; len: 15; j_gene: TRBJ2-7; CDR3nt: TGCGCCAGCAGCCAAGATCCGGGAGGGACCTACGAGCAGTACTTC; CDR3aa: CASSQDPGGTYEQYF
v_gene: TRBV11-2; d_gene: TRBD1; abundance: few; len: 17; j_gene: TRBJ2-1; CDR3nt: TGTGCCAGCAGCCCCGACAGGGGGCTTTCAATCTACAATGAGCAGTTCTTC; CDR3aa: CASSPDRGLSIYNEQFF
v_gene: TRBV29-1; d_gene: -; abundance: many; len: 13; j_gene: TRBJ1-1; CDR3nt: TGCAGCGTCTCGGGGTTCGTGAACACTGAAGCTTTCTTT; CDR3aa: CSVSGFVNTEAFF
v_gene: TRBV10-3; d_gene: -; abundance: many; len: 12; j_gene: TRBJ2-7; CDR3nt: TGTGCCATCAGTGATGGTGGTTACGAGCAGTACTTC; CDR3aa: CAISDGGYEQYF
v_gene: TRBV7-6; d_gene: TRBD1; abundance: -; len: 16; j_gene: TRBJ1-1; CDR3nt: TGTGCCAGCAGCTCAGTCCAGGGGGCCAGGGGCACTGAAGCTTTCTTT; CDR3aa: CASSSVQGARGTEAFF
v_gene: TRBV7-9; d_gene: -; abundance: -; len: 15; j_gene: TRBJ2-7; CDR3nt: TGTGCCAGCAGCGGTCCTCCTGGGGAAATCCACGAGCAGTACTTC; CDR3aa: CASSGPPGEIHEQYF
v_gene: TRBV6-5; d_gene: -; abundance: many; len: 15; j_gene: TRBJ2-5; CDR3nt: TGTGCCAGCAGACGCCACTTACTGTACCAAGAGACCCAGTACTTC; CDR3aa: CASRRHLLYQETQYF
v_gene: TRBV4-3; d_gene: -; abundance: few; len: 13; j_gene: TRBJ2-5; CDR3nt: TGCGCCAGCAGCTTGACAGAGGGAGAGACCCAGTACTTC; CDR3aa: CASSLTEGETQYF
v_gene: TRBV9; d_gene: -; abundance: many; len: 16; j_gene: TRBJ2-7; CDR3nt: TGTGCCAGCAGCCAGGCCGACTACATAAGCTCCTACGAGCAGTACTTC; CDR3aa: CASSQADYISSYEQYF
v_gene: TRBV9; d_gene: -; abundance: many; len: 14; j_gene: TRBJ2-7; CDR3nt: TGTGCCAGCAGCCCCCGTGGGGGGAGTTGGGAGCAGTACTTC; CDR3aa: CASSPRGGSWEQYF
v_gene: TRBV21-1; d_gene: -; abundance: few; len: 15; j_gene: TRBJ1-2; CDR3nt: TGTGTCAGCAGCAGTCACCCCATGGACAGGGGCAACTACACCTTC; CDR3aa: CVSSSHPMDRGNYTF
v_gene: TRBV7-9; d_gene: -; abundance: -; len: 17; j_gene: TRBJ2-5; CDR3nt: TGTGCCAGCAGCTCGCCCCCGGTTCCCGACAGGCAAGAGACCCAGTACTTC; CDR3aa: CASSSPPVPDRQETQYF
v_gene: TRBV28; d_gene: -; abundance: -; len: 15; j_gene: TRBJ2-3; CDR3nt: TGTGCCAGCAGTGATTTCGGGACTTTCACAGATACGCAGTATTTT; CDR3aa: CASSDFGTFTDTQYF
v_gene: TRBV4-1; d_gene: -; abundance: many; len: 15; j_gene: TRBJ1-5; CDR3nt: TGCGCCAGCAGCCAAGTCCCAGGGGAAAATCAGCCCCAGCATTTT; CDR3aa: CASSQVPGENQPQHF
v_gene: TRBV6-5; d_gene: TRBD2; abundance: many; len: 19; j_gene: TRBJ2-2; CDR3nt: TGTGCCAGCAGTTACCGCCGGACTAGCGGGAGGGTCCACACCGGGGAGCTGTTTTTT; CDR3aa: CASSYRRTSGRVHTGELFF
v_gene: TRBV5-1; d_gene: -; abundance: many; len: 14; j_gene: TRBJ1-6; CDR3nt: TGCGCCAGCAGCTTGAGGGGTCTTGACTCACCCCTCCACTTT; CDR3aa: CASSLRGLDSPLHF